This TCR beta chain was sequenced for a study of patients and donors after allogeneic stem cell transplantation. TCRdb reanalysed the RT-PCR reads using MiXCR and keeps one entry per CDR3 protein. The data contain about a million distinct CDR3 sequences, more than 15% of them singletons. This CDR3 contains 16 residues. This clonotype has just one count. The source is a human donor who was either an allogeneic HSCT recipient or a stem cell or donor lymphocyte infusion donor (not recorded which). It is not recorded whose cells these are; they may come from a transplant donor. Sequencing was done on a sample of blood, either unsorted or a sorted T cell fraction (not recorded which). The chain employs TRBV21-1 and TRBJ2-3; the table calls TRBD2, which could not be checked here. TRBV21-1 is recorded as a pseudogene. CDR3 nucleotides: TGTGCCAGCAGCAAAAGTTCTAGCGGGGGCACAGATACGCAGTATTTT. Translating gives CASSKSSSGGTDTQYF.